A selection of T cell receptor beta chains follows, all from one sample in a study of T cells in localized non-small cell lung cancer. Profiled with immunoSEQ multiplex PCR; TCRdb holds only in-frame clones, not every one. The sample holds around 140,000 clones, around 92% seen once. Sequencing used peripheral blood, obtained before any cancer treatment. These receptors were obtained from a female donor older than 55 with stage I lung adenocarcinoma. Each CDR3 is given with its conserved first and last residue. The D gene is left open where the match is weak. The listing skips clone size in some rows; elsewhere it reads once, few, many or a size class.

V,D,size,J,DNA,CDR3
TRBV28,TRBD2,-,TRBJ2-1,TGTGCCAGCAGTTTACCGGCTAGCGGGAGTAGCTTTTACAATGAGCAGTTCTTC,CASSLPASGSSFYNEQFF
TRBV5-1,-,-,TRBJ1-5,TGCGCCAGCAGCTTGGGTGGGGAAAATCAGCCCCAGCATTTT,CASSLGGENQPQHF
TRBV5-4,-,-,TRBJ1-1,TGTGCCAGCAGAAAGGGAGGGGTGAACACTGAAGCTTTCTTT,CASRKGGVNTEAFF
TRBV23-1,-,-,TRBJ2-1,TGCGCCAGCAGGAGGTCGAAGCAGTTCTTC,CASRRSKQFF
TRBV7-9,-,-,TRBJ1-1,TGTGCCAGCAGCTCACTTCTTACTGAAGCTTTCTTT,CASSSLLTEAFF
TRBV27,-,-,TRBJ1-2,TGTGCCAGCAGTGCCCTTCCGTATGGCTACACCTTC,CASSALPYGYTF
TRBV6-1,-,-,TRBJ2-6,TGTGCCAGCAGTGAAGCTACAGCGATATACTCTGGGGCCAACGTCCTGACTTTC,CASSEATAIYSGANVLTF
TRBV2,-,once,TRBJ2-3,TGTGCCAGCAGTGAGTACAGGGAGGATACGCAGTATTTT,CASSEYREDTQYF
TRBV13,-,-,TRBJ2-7,TGTGCCAGCAGCTCGAGGCCCACTGACGAGCAGTACTTC,CASSSRPTDEQYF
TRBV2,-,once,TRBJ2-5,TGTGCCAGCACGAACGGTGAGACCCAGTACTTC,CASTNGETQYF
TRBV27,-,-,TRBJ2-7,TGTGCCAGTAGGAGGGAATCCTACGAGCAGTACTTC,CASRRESYEQYF
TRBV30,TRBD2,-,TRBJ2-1,TGTGCCTGGAGTGAAGCCCCTCTAGCGGGCAGGGGAGATGAGCAGTTCTTC,CAWSEAPLAGRGDEQFF
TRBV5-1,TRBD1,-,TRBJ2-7,TGCGCCAGCAGCTTGGCCGGTGGGACAGGGATCTACGAGCAGTACTTC,CASSLAGGTGIYEQYF
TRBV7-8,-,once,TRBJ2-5,TGTGCCAGCAGCGCGATGTGGGAGACCCAGTACTTC,CASSAMWETQYF
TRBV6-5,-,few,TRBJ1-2,TGTGCCAGCACCTCGACTCGGAACTATGGCTACACCTTC,CASTSTRNYGYTF
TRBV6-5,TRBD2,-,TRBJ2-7,TGTGCCAGCAGTTACTTAGCGGGAGTTTCCTACGAGCAGTACTTC,CASSYLAGVSYEQYF
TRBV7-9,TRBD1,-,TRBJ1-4,TGTGCCAGCAGCCGACAGGGCGGAGAGGAAAAACTGTTTTTT,CASSRQGGEEKLFF
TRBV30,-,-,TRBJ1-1,TGTGCCTGGAGTGTGGCGTTGAACACTGAAGCTTTCTTT,CAWSVALNTEAFF
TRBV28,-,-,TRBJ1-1,TGTGCCAGCAGGGACGCATACACTGAAGCTTTCTTT,CASRDAYTEAFF
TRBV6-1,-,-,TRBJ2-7,TGTGCCAGCAGGGAATACGAGCAGTACTTC,CASREYEQYF
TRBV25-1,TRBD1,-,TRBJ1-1,TGTGCCAGCAGGGAACACAGGGGATACAACACTGAAGCTTTCTTT,CASREHRGYNTEAFF
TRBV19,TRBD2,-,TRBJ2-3,TGTGCCAGTAGTATTAGCGGGAGAACTTTCACAGATACGCAGTATTTT,CASSISGRTFTDTQYF
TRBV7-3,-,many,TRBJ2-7,TGTGCCAGCAGCCAGGGGCCGTCCTCCTACGAGCAGTACTTC,CASSQGPSSYEQYF
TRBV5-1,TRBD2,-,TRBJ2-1,TGCGCCAGCAGCTGGTTAGCGGGAGAAATCAACAATGAGCAGTTCTTC,CASSWLAGEINNEQFF
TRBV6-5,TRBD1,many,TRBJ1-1,TGTGCCAGCAGGGGACAGGGCTGGAACACTGAAGCTTTCTTT,CASRGQGWNTEAFF
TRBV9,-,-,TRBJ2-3,TGTGCCAGCAGCCATGCGGACGGAACAGATACGCAGTATTTT,CASSHADGTDTQYF
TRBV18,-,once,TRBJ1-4,TGTGCCAGCTCACCCAACGCGAATGAAAAACTGTTTTTT,CASSPNANEKLFF
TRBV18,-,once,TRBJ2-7,TGTGCCAGCGGGGACGCCAGGTACGAGCAGTACTTC,CASGDARYEQYF
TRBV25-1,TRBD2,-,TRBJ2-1,TGTGCCAGCAGTGAATCATCTAGCGGGGGGTCCTACAATGAGCAGTTCTTC,CASSESSSGGSYNEQFF